These T cell receptor beta chains were read from a single sample in a study of blood T cell repertoires in COVID-19. Some clones are missing from TCRdb's copy, which holds only in-frame ones; the method was immunoSEQ multiplex PCR. The sample has approximately 130,000 clones; more than 70% are singletons. Sequencing was carried out using peripheral blood. Receptor source: a human donor in a cohort sampled during active COVID-19. CDR3s include the opening cysteine and the closing phenylalanine or tryptophan. The order of the fields is D gene, J gene, V gene, clone size, CDR3 DNA, CDR3 protein. D genes are given only for firm matches. Size values are once, few and many counts, or a class for expanded clones, and some rows have none.

- TRBJ2-2 TRBV6-6 - TGTGCCAGCGAGCGGGCCAACACCGGGGAGCTGTTTTTT CASERANTGELFF
- TRBJ2-3 TRBV4-3 few TGCGCCAGCAGCCGAGGAGCCCGCACAGATACGCAGTATTTT CASSRGARTDTQYF
- TRBJ2-2 TRBV5-1 few TGCGCCAGCAGCCCCGGACACCTTACGAACACCGGGGAGCTGTTTTTT CASSPGHLTNTGELFF
- TRBJ1-4 TRBV6-2/TRBV6-3 - TGTGCCAGCAGTTACTCGTTACAACCCTCGCGGAAACTGTTTTTT CASSYSLQPSRKLFF
- TRBJ2-7 TRBV11-2 - TGTGCCAGCAGCTTAGTCCCGGACAGCTCCTACGAGCAGTACTTC CASSLVPDSSYEQYF
- TRBJ1-1 TRBV28 - TGTGCCAGCCTGGGAGGGAGTCTGATCAGGAACACTGAAGCTTTCTTT CASLGGSLIRNTEAFF
- TRBJ2-5 TRBV2 - TGTGCCAGCGGGGCGACATTCCTGGGGGCGGGAGAGACCCAGTACTTC CASGATFLGAGETQYF
TRBD1 TRBJ1-6 TRBV7-9 - TGTGCCAGCAGCCGGGACAGGGTCGATTCACCCCTCCACTTT CASSRDRVDSPLHF
- TRBJ2-1 TRBV9 - TGTGCCAGCAGCGTCGGAGTAGCGAACTTCAATGAGCAGTTCTTC CASSVGVANFNEQFF
TRBD2 TRBJ2-7 TRBV7-2 - TGTGCCAGCAGCCGGCGGGTAGCGGGCGGGTACGAGCAGTACTTC CASSRRVAGGYEQYF
- TRBJ1-2 TRBV10-3 - TGTGCCATCAGTGAGTCGAGTCAGGGGAGTGGCTACACCTTC CAISESSQGSGYTF
TRBD1 TRBJ1-2 TRBV12-3/TRBV12-4 - TGTGCCAGCGCGACAGGGACCTATGGCTACACCTTC CASATGTYGYTF